The 2 T cell receptor beta chains below were found in one sample sequenced in a study of shared clonotypes between healthy human individuals. Produced via immunoSEQ multiplex PCR; TCRdb's table is partial and in-frame only. The table lists fewer than 500,000 clones, about 75% of them singletons. What was sequenced was PBMCs. These receptors were taken from a woman aged 40 to 50 in good health. Some clones in this sample may be carry-over from other donors' samples.

The chain employs TRBV7-2 and TRBJ2-1; the match to TRBD2 covers 10 bases. The V segment lost 0 bases and the J segment 4 bases; nucleotides outside the gene matches: 9. The germline gives CDR1 SGHTA, CDR2 FQGNSA. The CDR3 is 18 residues long. Here the CDR3 reads CASSLAGEREGPYNEQFF. The CDR3 bases are TGTGCCAGCAGCTTAGCGGGGGAGCGGGAGGGTCCTTACAATGAGCAGTTCTTC.

This sequence joins TRBV5-4 and TRBJ2-3, with D possibly matching TRBD2 (5 bases). In germline, CDR1 is SGHNT, CDR2 YYREEE (reference sequence). The CDR3 is 14 amino acids. V lost 5 bases and J lost 0, with 10 bases in between. DNA for the CDR3: TGTGCCAGCAGAGGCGGCGGGAGCACAGATACGCAGTATTTT. This encodes CASRGGGSTDTQYF. Filled out from reference TRBV5-4 and TRBJ2-3, the complete variable domain reads ETGVTQSPTHLIKTRGQQVTLRCSSQSGHNTVSWYQQALGQGPQFIFQYYREEENGRGNFPPRFSGLQFPNYSSELNVNALELDDSALYLCASRGGGSTDTQYFGPGTRLTVL.